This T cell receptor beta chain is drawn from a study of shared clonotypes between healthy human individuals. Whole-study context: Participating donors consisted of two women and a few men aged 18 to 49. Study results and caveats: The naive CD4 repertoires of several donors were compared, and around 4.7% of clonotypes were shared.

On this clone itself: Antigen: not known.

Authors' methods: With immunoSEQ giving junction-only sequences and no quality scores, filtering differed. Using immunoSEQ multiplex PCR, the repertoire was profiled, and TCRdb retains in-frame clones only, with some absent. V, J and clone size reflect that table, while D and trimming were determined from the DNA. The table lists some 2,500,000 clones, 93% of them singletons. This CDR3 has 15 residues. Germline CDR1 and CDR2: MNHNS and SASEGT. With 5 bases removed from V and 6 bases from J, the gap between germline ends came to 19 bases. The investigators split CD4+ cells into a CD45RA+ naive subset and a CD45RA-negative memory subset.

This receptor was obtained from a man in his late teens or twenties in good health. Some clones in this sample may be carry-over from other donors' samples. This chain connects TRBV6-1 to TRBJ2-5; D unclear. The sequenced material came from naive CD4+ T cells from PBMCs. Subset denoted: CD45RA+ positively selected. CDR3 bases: TGTGCCAGCAGTTCCGCCGGAAGGATTAGTAAGACCCAGTACTTC. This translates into CASSSAGRISKTQYF.